This T cell receptor (beta chain) emerged from a study of T cell responses to AZD1222 COVID-19 vaccine. V was clipped by 2 bases and J by 1 base, with 9 bases between them. This CDR3 spans 14 amino acids. From germline, CDR1 is SGHRS and CDR2 YFSETQ. Study results and limitations: The repertoires were collected only after the peak T cell response.

TCRdb's table, derived via immunoSEQ multiplex PCR, lists solely in-frame clones and lacks some. This table holds 45,000 to 55,000 clones, more than 65% found once. In regard to this clone: The antigen remains undetermined.

The TCR was taken from an adult in good health. Sequenced material: peripheral blood, taken on day 0 of MenACWY control vaccination. V is TRBV5-1 and J is TRBJ1-1; D call uncertain. CDR3 region: CASSLPGSNTEAFF. The DNA for the CDR3 is TGCGCCAGCAGCTTACCGGGCTCGAACACTGAAGCTTTCTTT.